These 30 T cell receptor beta chains originate from one sample sequenced in a study of breast tumors, draining lymph nodes, adjacent tissues. TCRdb reanalysed the multiplex PCR reads using MiXCR and keeps one entry per CDR3 protein. The sample lists around 140,000 distinct CDR3 sequences, about 33% occurring once. Breast cancer patients provided tissue from their axillary draining lymph nodes. Sequenced sample: axillary lymph node tissue. Source of these receptors: a female donor with breast cancer. Some clones in this sample may be carry-over from other donors' samples.

This clonotype was counted many times. The rearrangement links TRBV6-4 to TRBJ2-3; D is perhaps TRBD2 (5 bases). The V gene's germline CDR1 is MRHNA and CDR2 SNTAGT. This CDR3 comprises 14 residues. The V end lost 3 bases, the J end lost 5 bases, and 12 bases lay between the germline ends. The CDR3 DNA is TGTGCCAGCAGTGAGGGTCGCCGGGGAGATACGCAGTATTTT. Translated, it gives CASSEGRRGDTQYF.

Concerning this clonotype: A much larger clone lies a single base off, so this may be a read error. The V gene is TRBV28, the J gene TRBJ1-4, with 7 bases matching TRBD1. The CDR3 is 14 residues long. Germline V gene lookup returns CDR1 MDHEN and CDR2 SYDVKM. As DNA, the CDR3 is TGTGCCAGCAGTTCGGGACAGACTAATGAAAGACTGTTTTTT. Translation: CASSSGQTNERLFF.

CDR3 coding DNA: TGTGCCAGCAGCACCCGGACTAGCGGGGGGTACTCGGAGCCCCAGTACTTC. Translating gives CASSTRTSGGYSEPQYF. The rearrangement uses TRBV7-6 and TRBJ2-5; 14 nucleotides agree with TRBD2. V lost 5 bases to trimming and J lost 9 bases; unmatched junction nucleotides: 14. The length of the CDR3 is 17 residues. Germline assignment: CDR1 SGHVS and CDR2 FNYEAQ.

V gene TRBV5-5 combines with J gene TRBJ2-5, with 12 bases fitting TRBD2. This CDR3 contains 17 residues. Germline V gene data show CDR1 as SGHKS and CDR2 as YYEKEE (reference sequence). V shed 0 bases, J shed 3 bases, and the junction held 6 bases outside the gene matches. The CDR3 here is CASSLDGGLAGKETQYF. The DNA for the CDR3 is TGTGCCAGCAGCTTGGACGGAGGACTAGCGGGGAAAGAGACCCAGTACTTC.

Details on this clonotype: One base away lies a much larger clone, so this may be a sequencing read error. The rearrangement links TRBV6-6 to TRBJ2-7; D is uncertain. Trimming pared 7 bases from V and 6 bases from J, leaving 22 bases between. CDR1 MNHNY and CDR2 SVGAGI come from the germline V gene (reference sequence). The CDR3 contains 15 residues. The CDR3 DNA sequence: TGTGCCAGCACGCGTGTCCCTCGGTCCCCTGGCGAGCAGTACTTC. This sequence encodes CASTRVPRSPGEQYF.

A note on this clonotype: A much larger clone lies one base from this, so it may be a read error. CDR3 amino acids: CASSFVGVEETQYF. In nucleotides, the CDR3 is TGTGCCAGCAGTTTCGTCGGGGTAGAAGAGACCCAGTACTTC. V gene TRBV12-3 or TRBV12-4 combines with J gene TRBJ2-5; D may be TRBD2 (5 bases). The V end was cut by 3 bases, the J end by 3 bases, with 11 bases between. The CDR3 spans 14 residues.

This clonotype occurred many times. The chain combines TRBV6-5 with TRBJ1-2; 10 nucleotides align to TRBD1. Germline V gene data show CDR1 as MNHEY and CDR2 as SVGAGI. The CDR3 length is 15 residues. The ends lost 5 bases at V and 7 bases at J; junction bases unmatched: 10. The CDR3 spells CASSHPGTGEGGYTF. CDR3 DNA: TGTGCCAGCAGTCACCCCGGGACAGGGGAGGGTGGCTACACCTTC.

The table lists this clonotype with a few counts. A much larger clone differs by one base, so this may be a read error. This rearrangement joins TRBV12-3 or TRBV12-4 to TRBJ1-2; 8 positions agree with TRBD1. The ends lost 6 bases at V and 4 bases at J; junction bases unmatched: 10. The CDR3 contains 15 residues. CDR3 in DNA: TGTGCCAGCAGAAGCCAGGGGGCGGAGGGCTATGGCTACACCTTC. Residues: CASRSQGAEGYGYTF.

This clonotype has ten or more counts. This chain joins TRBV9 and TRBJ2-3, with 8 positions matching TRBD2. V shed 0 bases and J 5 bases; nucleotides not matched to a gene: 17. This CDR3 is 19 amino acids long. The germline gives CDR1 SGDLS, CDR2 YYNGEE. CDR3 in amino acids: CASSVAHGSGGTDRDTQYF. Here the CDR3 DNA reads TGTGCCAGCAGCGTAGCTCACGGCAGCGGGGGTACTGACAGAGATACGCAGTATTTT.

This clonotype was counted at least ten times. The chain has TRBV28 and TRBJ2-7, with no clear D. The CDR3 is made up of 13 amino acids. The V end lost 6 bases, the J end lost 3 bases, and 12 bases lay between the germline ends. Germline loops: CDR1 MDHEN, CDR2 SYDVKM. As DNA, the CDR3 is TGTGCCAGCAGCCGGCAGGTGCGCTACGAGCAGTACGTC. Translating gives CASSRQVRYEQYV.

This clonotype was picked up many times. The chain couples TRBV6-6 to TRBJ1-5; 10 nucleotides match TRBD1. The CDR3 covers 15 residues. The germline CDR1 and CDR2 sequences are MNHNY and SVGAGI (reference sequence). V lost 0 bases and J lost 6; bases outside the gene matches: 2. This chain's CDR3 is CASSYSGQGSQPQHF. The CDR3 DNA reads as TGTGCCAGCAGTTACTCGGGACAGGGGAGTCAGCCCCAGCATTTT.

This clonotype was observed a handful of times. The genes are TRBV12-3 or TRBV12-4 and TRBJ1-1, with D possibly matching TRBD1 (6 bases). Trimming cost V 5 bases and J 0 bases, with 10 bases left between them. The CDR3 runs 14 residues. The CDR3 DNA reads as TGTGCCAGCAGTCTGGACAGCATGAACACTGAAGCTTTCTTT. Amino acid sequence: CASSLDSMNTEAFF.

This clonotype came up many times. V and J are TRBV7-3 and TRBJ2-2, with D perhaps matching TRBD2 (6 bases). The V end lost 5 bases, the J end lost 3 bases, and 10 bases lay between the germline ends. Germline V gene sequence: CDR1 SGHTA, CDR2 FQGTGA. CDR3 size: 14 residues. The CDR3 sequence: CASSRASDTGELFF. The DNA for the CDR3 is TGTGCCAGCAGCAGGGCTAGCGACACCGGGGAGCTGTTTTTT. Supplemented by reference TRBV7-3 and TRBJ2-2, the full variable domain reads GAGVSQTPSNKVTEKGKYVELRCDPISGHTALYWYRQSLGQGPEFLIYFQGTGAADDSGLPNDRFFAVRPEGSVSTLKIQRTERGDSAVYLCASSRASDTGELFFGEGSRLTVL.

The J gene is TRBJ1-1, the V gene TRBV12-3 or TRBV12-4; D ambiguous. CDR3 length: 13 residues. The germline V and J ends were trimmed by 3 bases and 3 bases, with 8 bases remaining between them. The CDR3 is CASSFGLHTEAFF. In nucleotides, the CDR3 is TGTGCCAGCAGTTTCGGGTTGCACACTGAAGCTTTCTTT.

This clonotype was detected many times. V and J are TRBV12-3 or TRBV12-4 and TRBJ1-2, with TRBD1 as a possible D gene (5 bases). The CDR3 extends over 14 amino acids. The ends were cut back, 2 bases at V and 5 bases at J, with 12 bases in the middle. CDR3 DNA: TGTGCCAGCAGTTTATCTGGGGGGACTTATGGCTACACCTTC. Translated: CASSLSGGTYGYTF.

In this sample, this clonotype turned up many times. The V and J genes are TRBV9 and TRBJ1-2, with a possible D match to TRBD1 (6 bases). Germline loops: CDR1 SGDLS, CDR2 YYNGEE. The CDR3 has 16 amino acids. V dropped 4 bases and J dropped 3 bases, with 19 bases sitting between them. Here the CDR3 DNA reads TGTGCCAGCAGCCCCACATACGGACAGACACACTATGGCTACACCTTC. As protein: CASSPTYGQTHYGYTF.

The sample holds a few counts of this clonotype. A much larger clone differs from this one at a single base, so this may be a read error. The chain uses TRBV11-2 and TRBJ1-5; the D gene is possibly TRBD1 (5 bases). The CDR3 covers 13 residues. The V gene's germline CDR1 is SGHAT and CDR2 FQNNGV. Trimming removed 4 bases at V and 9 bases at J, with 13 bases between. CDR3 coding DNA: TGTGCCAGCAGCTCACAGGAGTATCCGCCCCAGCATTTT. Protein product: CASSSQEYPPQHF.

This clonotype was recorded at least ten times. The CDR3 coding sequence is TGCGCCAGCTGGGGGGGGGGAGCGAACACCGGGGAGCTGTTTTTT. It codes for CASWGGGANTGELFF. The chain combines TRBV4-1 with TRBJ2-2; TRBD2 matches at 7 bases. Trimming cost V 8 bases and J 0 bases; bases outside gene matches: 6. This CDR3 contains 15 residues. Germline V gene data show CDR1 as MGHRA and CDR2 as YSYEKL.

This clonotype was recorded a few times. This may come from a read error, since a much larger clone is one base off. This rearrangement joins TRBV7-2 to TRBJ2-1; 14 nucleotides align to TRBD2. The germline V gene has CDR1 SGHTA and CDR2 FQGNSA. There are 19 residues in the CDR3. V was pared by 1 base and J by 6 bases, with 11 bases of the junction left unmatched. The CDR3 DNA is TGTGCCAGCAGCTTAGTGCGACTAGCGGGGGGGCCGTTCCTCAATGAGCAGTTCTTC. This gives the protein CASSLVRLAGGPFLNEQFF.

Turning to this clonotype: At one of its ends the junction is not consistent with the germline gene, which may arise from a read error. This sequence joins TRBV19 and TRBJ1-5; 7 bases fit TRBD1. The CDR3 loop spans 15 amino acids. CDR1 and CDR2 from the germline V gene are LNHDA and SQIVND (reference sequence). The CDR3 coding sequence is TGTACCAGTAGTATGAGGGGGCTCGGCGATCAGCCCCAGCATTTT. Protein product: CTSSMRGLGDQPQHF. The whole variable domain, remainder taken from reference TRBV19 and TRBJ1-5, is DGGITQSPKYLFRKEGQNVTLSCEQNLNHDAMYWYRQDPGQGLRLIYYSQIVNDFQKGDIAEGYSVSREKKESFPLTVTSAQKNPTAFYLCTSSMRGLGDQPQHFGDGTRLSIL.

This clonotype came up many times. At one end the junction does not follow the germline gene, possibly because of a read error. The chain employs TRBV5-1 and TRBJ1-6; 7 bases match TRBD1. CDR3 size: 14 residues. Germline assignment: CDR1 SGHRS and CDR2 YFSETQ. The CDR3, as DNA: TGTGCCAGCAGCTACGGGACAGATAATTCACCCCTCCACTTT. Translation gives CASSYGTDNSPLHF.

This clonotype appeared many times. The CDR3 protein is CASSLSGSGNTIYF. The CDR3 coding sequence is TGTGCCAGCAGTCTCTCGGGGAGTGGAAACACCATATATTTT. This rearrangement joins TRBV12-3 or TRBV12-4 to TRBJ1-3, with D unresolved. Trimming removed 5 bases at V and 3 bases at J, with 11 bases between. This CDR3 contains 14 residues.

The chain combines TRBV12-3 or TRBV12-4 with TRBJ2-7, with a weak D call TRBD1 (5 bases). The CDR3 loop spans 13 amino acids. V dropped 8 bases and J dropped 2 bases, with 13 bases sitting between them. CDR3 sequence: CASAKGEAYEQYF. As DNA, the CDR3 is TGTGCCAGCGCCAAAGGGGAAGCCTACGAGCAGTACTTC.

In this sample, this clonotype turned up many times. The rearrangement uses TRBV7-9 and TRBJ2-2; 7 bases are a match to TRBD2. The CDR3 contains 14 residues. The J segment lost 5 bases and the V segment lost 0 bases, leaving 0 bases of the junction unmatched. Germline lookup yields CDR1 SEHNR and CDR2 FQNEAQ (reference sequence). CDR3 nucleotides: TGTGCCAGCAGCTTAGCGGGAGGGACCGGGGAGCTGTTTTTT. The encoded protein is CASSLAGGTGELFF. Based on the CDR3 plus reference TRBV7-9 and TRBJ2-2, the full variable domain is DTGVSQNPRHKITKRGQNVTFRCDPISEHNRLYWYRQTLGQGPEFLTYFQNEAQLEKSRLLSDRFSAERPKGSFSTLEIQRTEQGDSAMYLCASSLAGGTGELFFGEGSRLTVL.

This chain joins TRBV7-3 and TRBJ2-3, with 9 bases lining up with TRBD2. CDR3 size: 16 residues. The germline V gene encodes CDR1 SGHTA and CDR2 FQGTGA. The trim removed 2 bases at V and 7 bases at J, leaving 10 bases unmatched. The chain's CDR3 is CASSLAGGLAGNTQYF. The CDR3 DNA reads as TGTGCCAGCAGCTTAGCGGGAGGCCTAGCGGGAAATACGCAGTATTTT.

Turning to this clonotype: One end of the junction varies from germline; a read error may be responsible. V usage is TRBV4-3 and J usage is TRBJ2-3; D may be TRBD2 (6 bases). Germline lookup yields CDR1 LGHNA and CDR2 YSLEER. This CDR3 is built from 15 residues. CDR3 protein: CASKGAGFSTDTRHF. CDR3 DNA sequence: TGCGCCAGCAAAGGAGCGGGCTTTAGCACAGATACGCGGCATTTT.

V is TRBV28 and J is TRBJ1-6, with 9 nucleotides matching TRBD1. The CDR3 is 18 residues long. CDR1 is MDHEN, CDR2 SYDVKM, per germline. Germline trimming cut 6 bases from V and 11 bases from J; bases unmatched to any gene: 20. The CDR3 DNA is TGTGCCAGCAGAGATTCCGAAACAGGGGGCGAGTCCGGTCCACCCCTCCACTTT. It translates to CASRDSETGGESGPPLHF.

Remarks on this clonotype: This likely comes from a read error, as the CDR3 has no conserved phenylalanine or tryptophan at its end. The chain combines TRBV7-9 with TRBJ1-1; no reliable D call. V lost 1 base and J 3 bases, leaving 9 bases between the germline ends. The CDR3 covers 14 residues. The germline CDR1 and CDR2 sequences are SEHNR and FQNEAQ (reference sequence). CDR3 in amino acids: CASSLGIMDTEAFL. Here the CDR3 DNA reads TGTGCCAGCAGCTTAGGAATTATGGACACTGAAGCTTTCTTG.

This clonotype was recorded many times. The genes are TRBV18 and TRBJ2-7, with 8 bases fitting TRBD1. The germline gives CDR1 KGHSH, CDR2 LQKENI. With 6 bases clipped from V and 5 bases from J, the junction kept 9 bases outside the gene matches. This CDR3 has 14 amino acids. The CDR3 region is CASSRQGINDEQYF. CDR3 nucleotide sequence: TGTGCCAGCTCGAGACAGGGGATTAATGACGAGCAGTACTTC.

CDR3 sequence (DNA): TGTGCCAGCAGCTTAGATCGCCCTCTGAAGGGAAGTGGAGCTTTCTTT. Protein product: CASSLDRPLKGSGAFF. This sequence joins TRBV11-2 and TRBJ1-1; D gene uncertain. This CDR3 has 16 amino acids. Germline V gene lookup returns CDR1 SGHAT and CDR2 FQNNGV. The V end lost 0 bases, the J end lost 10 bases, and 21 bases lay between the germline ends.